This note documents a single T cell receptor (beta chain) sequence. The data belong to a study of T cells in Graves' hyperthyroidism and ophthalmopathy. Isolation of PBMCs was performed on 10 ml fresh peripheral blood. Amplification of TCR beta CDR3 regions was performed using RNA transcripts as template. HTBI primers were employed in a first-round RT-PCR of the TCR CDR3. A single record per CDR3 protein comes from TCRdb applying MiXCR to the multiplex PCR reads. The sample carries fewer than 550,000 distinct CDR3 sequences, around 16% recorded once. The CDR3 loop spans 17 amino acids. J gave up 4 bases and V 2 bases, and 2 bases lay outside the gene matches. Germline assignment: CDR1 ENHRY and CDR2 SYGVKD.

This sequence joins TRBV10-3 and TRBJ2-2, with 15 bases aligning to TRBD2. This clonotype was obtained from a woman under 30 with Graves' hyperthyroidism. What was sequenced was blood. Here the CDR3 reads CAISEPGLAGGTGELFF. The CDR3 DNA reads as TGTGCCATCAGTGAGCCGGGACTAGCGGGGGGCACCGGGGAGCTGTTTTTT.